These 20 T cell receptor beta chains were all obtained from the same sample, sequenced in a study of CD4 T cells in relation to SARS-CoV-2 and coronaviruses. CD4+ T cells from unexposed donors were obtained before the COVID-19 pandemic (2011-2018). Sequencing used immunoSEQ multiplex PCR; TCRdb keeps in-frame clones, though not all of them. The sample carries approximately 70,000 clones, 85% to 95% recorded once. The sequencing sample was made of naive CD4+ T cells from PBMCs. Noted subset: naive CD4+ T cells isolated by negative enrichment. The receptor source for this set is a human donor in good health.

The V gene is TRBV21-1, the J gene TRBJ2-1; TRBD2 was called by the table and not checked on the DNA. TRBV21-1 is an annotated pseudogene. The CDR3 loop spans 17 amino acids. Here the CDR3 DNA reads TGTGCCAGCAGCAAAGAGGTCATGGAGATCCTCTACAATGAGCAGTTCTTC. Amino acids: CASSKEVMEILYNEQFF.

The CDR3 DNA follows: TGTGCCAGCTCACCACTCCAGGGAGGCAATCAGCCCCAGCATTTT. It specifies CASSPLQGGNQPQHF. V is TRBV18 and J is TRBJ1-5; perhaps TRBD1 as D (5 bases). This CDR3 has 15 amino acids. Germline CDR1 reads KGHSH; CDR2 reads LQKENI. V lost 1 base and J lost 2, with 9 bases in between.

The V gene is TRBV2, the J gene TRBJ2-1; weak D call: TRBD1 (6 bases). Germline V gene data show CDR1 as SNHLY and CDR2 as FYNNEI. V lost 0 bases, J lost 5 bases, and 14 bases lay in between. The CDR3 is 16 residues long. As DNA, the CDR3 is TGTGCCAGCAGTGAAGCGCTTGGGGGCTCGGACAATGAGCAGTTCTTC. This codes for CASSEALGGSDNEQFF.

The genes are TRBV28 and TRBJ1-4; 7 nucleotides match TRBD1. Germline V gene sequence: CDR1 MDHEN, CDR2 SYDVKM. The CDR3 contains 16 residues. V lost 3 bases and J lost 0; bases outside the gene matches: 4. This CDR3 reads CASSLTGTATNEKLFF. The CDR3 DNA sequence: TGTGCCAGCAGTTTGACCGGGACAGCAACTAATGAAAAACTGTTTTTT. Drawing the rest from reference TRBV28 and TRBJ1-4, the complete variable domain is DVKVTQSSRYLVKRTGEKVFLECVQDMDHENMFWYRQDPGLGLRLIYFSYDVKMKEKGDIPEGYSVSREKKERFSLILESASTNQTSMYLCASSLTGTATNEKLFFGSGTQLSVL.

The chain carries TRBV6-2 or TRBV6-3 and TRBJ1-2; D is unclear. Germline assignment: CDR1 MNHEY and CDR2 SVGEGT. Trimming pared 2 bases from V and 5 bases from J, leaving 9 bases between. The CDR3 contains 13 residues. In DNA, the CDR3 is TGTGCCAGCAGTTACAAGGGATGGTATGGCTACACCTTC. The encoded protein is CASSYKGWYGYTF.

The chain uses TRBV7-9 and TRBJ1-2; 8 bases agree with TRBD1. There are 17 residues in the CDR3. With 4 bases clipped from V and 1 base from J, the junction kept 11 bases outside the gene matches. Germline V CDR1 and CDR2: SEHNR, FQNEAQ (reference sequence). CDR3 amino acids: CASSSAAGTGNNYGYTF. The DNA for the CDR3 is TGTGCCAGCAGCTCCGCGGCAGGGACAGGAAATAACTATGGCTACACCTTC.

The chain combines TRBV10-1 with TRBJ2-3; D is ambiguous. In germline, CDR1 is WNHNN, CDR2 SYGVQD (reference sequence). This CDR3 has 14 residues. Trimming pared 5 bases from V and 3 bases from J, leaving 12 bases between. The CDR3 region has the DNA TGCGCCAGCAGTTTTTCCACTCCGACAGATACGCAGTATTTT. It is translated as CASSFSTPTDTQYF.

As to this clone: The identical CDR3 is also encoded by other nucleotide sequences in the sample. The V call is TRBV9, the J call TRBJ1-2; D is unresolved. The germline gives CDR1 SGDLS, CDR2 YYNGEE. The V gene lost 1 base and the J gene lost 2 bases, with 6 bases spanning the gap. The length of the CDR3 is 13 residues. CDR3 in amino acids: CASSVSGNYGYTF. CDR3 sequence (DNA): TGTGCCAGCAGCGTATCGGGGAACTATGGCTACACCTTC.

The chain joins TRBV6-5 to TRBJ2-3; D remains ambiguous. CDR1 is MNHEY and CDR2 is SVGAGI in the germline V gene. There are 15 residues in the CDR3. V shed 2 bases and J shed 5 bases, with 14 bases lying between them. In DNA form, the CDR3 reads TGTGCCAGCAGTTACGGTCGGTTCAGCCGAGATACGCAGTATTTT. It translates to CASSYGRFSRDTQYF.

The chain has TRBV5-5 and TRBJ2-1; TRBD1 agrees at 9 bases. The V segment lost 5 bases and the J segment 4 bases; nucleotides outside the gene matches: 7. Germline assignment: CDR1 SGHKS and CDR2 YYEKEE (reference sequence). The CDR3 totals 15 residues. The CDR3 region has the DNA TGTGCCAGCAGGGCCGGGACAGGGCCATACAATGAGCAGTTCTTC. As protein: CASRAGTGPYNEQFF.

The chain recombines TRBV5-1 with TRBJ2-1, with a possible D match to TRBD2 (6 bases). The V end was cut by 0 bases, the J end by 3 bases, with 13 bases between. The CDR3 loop spans 16 amino acids. CDR1 SGHRS and CDR2 YFSETQ come from the germline V gene. The CDR3 is CASSLGGGGDYNEQFF. DNA of the CDR3: TGCGCCAGCAGCTTGGGTGGCGGAGGGGACTACAATGAGCAGTTCTTC.

This chain links TRBV7-8 with TRBJ2-6, with 9 bases identical to TRBD1. Germline V gives CDR1 SGHVS, CDR2 FQNEAQ. The CDR3 extends over 17 amino acids. Trimming at V came to 5 bases and at J to 0 bases, leaving 5 bases not matched to a gene. The CDR3 DNA reads TGTGCCAGCAGCGCCCCGGGACAGGGCTCTGGGGCCAACGTCCTGACTTTC. Translating gives CASSAPGQGSGANVLTF.

V and J are TRBV28 and TRBJ2-6; D is perhaps TRBD2 (7 bases). Trimming removed 6 bases from V and 2 bases from J, with 17 bases in between. The CDR3 sequence is 17 residues long. Per germline, CDR1 MDHEN and CDR2 SYDVKM. The CDR3 nucleotides read TGTGCCAGCAGCTTAGGGGGGGGAGGCCCTGGGGCCAACGTCCTGACTTTC. Amino acids: CASSLGGGGPGANVLTF.

This clone was seen just once. CDR3 DNA: TGCAGTGCTAGAGACACAGATACGCAGTATTTT. Translated: CSARDTDTQYF. The chain uses TRBV20-1 and TRBJ2-3; D is undetermined. The CDR3 has 11 residues. V shed 0 bases and J shed 2 bases, with 0 bases lying between them. CDR1 and CDR2 (germline): DFQATT, SNEGSKA (reference sequence).

The chain has TRBV20-1 and TRBJ2-7, with TRBD2 as a possible D gene (6 bases). This CDR3 comprises 13 residues. CDR1 DFQATT and CDR2 SNEGSKA come from the germline V gene (reference sequence). The V gene lost 3 bases and the J gene lost 4 bases, with 13 bases spanning the gap. Written as DNA, the CDR3 is TGCAGTGCTAGTCTTAGGGCGGGGTACGAGCAGTACTTC. Residues: CSASLRAGYEQYF.

The chain employs TRBV12-3 or TRBV12-4 and TRBJ1-2; 7 bases align to TRBD1. The CDR3 contains 12 residues. The trim removed 4 bases at V and 6 bases at J, leaving 2 bases unmatched. Here the CDR3 reads CASSYTGDGYTF. DNA of the CDR3: TGTGCCAGCAGTTATACAGGGGATGGCTACACCTTC.

The gene calls are TRBV29-1 and TRBJ2-7; D perhaps matches TRBD1 (5 bases). The CDR3 has 13 amino acids. CDR1 and CDR2 from the germline V gene are SQVTM and ANQGSEA. Between the trimmed V and J ends, which lost 5 bases and 4 bases, there was a span of 15 bases. CDR3 amino acids: CSVRGQELYEQYF. CDR3 coding DNA: TGCAGCGTTCGTGGACAAGAGCTGTACGAGCAGTACTTC.

The rearrangement joins TRBV25-1 to TRBJ2-7; TRBD2 matches at 11 bases. The CDR3 consists of 17 residues. In germline, CDR1 is MGHDK, CDR2 SYGVNS. V shed 5 bases and J 1 base; nucleotides not matched to a gene: 10. The DNA of the CDR3 is TGTGCCAGCAGTCGCCTAGCGGGGGGTCCGTTTTCCTACGAGCAGTACTTC. The encoded protein is CASSRLAGGPFSYEQYF.

This chain connects TRBV28 to TRBJ1-1; possibly TRBD1 for D (6 bases). In germline, CDR1 is MDHEN, CDR2 SYDVKM. This CDR3 has 14 residues. Trimming took off 3 bases at V and 8 bases at J, with 16 bases between the two ends. Written as DNA, the CDR3 is TGTGCCAGCAGTTTTGGGGGGGCTTCTTCCGAAGCTTTCTTT. Amino acids: CASSFGGASSEAFF.

The J gene is TRBJ2-7, the V gene TRBV5-1; D is uncertain. The CDR3 length is 14 residues. Germline V CDR1 and CDR2: SGHRS, YFSETQ. V was cut by 0 bases and J by 6 bases, with 13 bases left in between. The CDR3 region has the DNA TGCGCCAGCAGCTTGGCCGTCGACCCCATCGAGCAGTACTTC. Protein sequence: CASSLAVDPIEQYF.